Below, 20 T cell receptor beta chains from the same sample are listed, as sequenced in a study of T cell responses to AZD1222 COVID-19 vaccine. Some clones are missing from TCRdb's copy, which holds only in-frame ones; the method was immunoSEQ multiplex PCR. The sample lists about 180,000 clones; around 89% were seen once. The sample was peripheral blood, taken on day 0 of AZD1222 vaccination. The receptors shown here come from an adult in good health.

This chain uses TRBV11-2 with TRBJ1-2; maybe TRBD1 (6 bases). The CDR3 runs to 15 residues. Germline V gene sequence: CDR1 SGHAT, CDR2 FQNNGV. Trimming left V 3 bases short and J 7 bases short, with 18 bases between. The CDR3 region is CASSFSDRPESGYTF. For the CDR3, the DNA is TGTGCCAGCAGCTTTTCGGACAGACCCGAAAGTGGCTACACCTTC.

This chain connects TRBV7-9 to TRBJ1-6; TRBD1 is a possible D gene (6 bases). In germline, CDR1 is SEHNR, CDR2 FQNEAQ (reference sequence). Trimming shortened V by 5 bases and J by 7 bases, and 15 bases separated the two germline ends. This CDR3 is 15 amino acids long. As DNA, the CDR3 is TGTGCCAGCAGCCCCTCGGGACAAAACAATTCACCCCTCCACTTT. This codes for CASSPSGQNNSPLHF.

This rearrangement joins TRBV9 to TRBJ2-7, with D possibly TRBD1 on 5 matching bases. Between the trimmed V and J ends, which lost 3 bases and 3 bases, there was a span of 7 bases. Germline V CDR1 and CDR2: SGDLS, YYNGEE. This CDR3 comprises 12 residues. The CDR3 region has the DNA TGTGCCAGCAGCGCGCAGGGCTACGAGCAGTACTTC. Its protein product is CASSAQGYEQYF.

The chain carries TRBV10-1 and TRBJ2-1; no clear D gene. The germline V gene encodes CDR1 WNHNN and CDR2 SYGVQD (reference sequence). The CDR3 has 13 amino acids. V lost 5 bases and J 9 bases, leaving 14 bases between the germline ends. CDR3 region: CASSFFPRGEQFF. CDR3 DNA: TGCGCCAGCAGTTTCTTCCCACGCGGTGAGCAGTTCTTC.

This clone appeared a single time. The rearrangement links TRBV30 to TRBJ1-6; D uncertain. This CDR3 comprises 13 residues. Per germline, CDR1 GTSNPN and CDR2 SVGIG (reference sequence). V was shortened by 0 bases and J by 7 bases, with 7 bases between the two germline ends. The CDR3: CAWSVYANSPLHF. CDR3 coding DNA: TGTGCCTGGAGTGTATACGCGAATTCACCCCTCCACTTT.

The chain carries TRBV27 and TRBJ2-1; 11 bases line up with TRBD1. The CDR3 spans 15 residues. V lost 8 bases and J lost 8; bases outside the gene matches: 11. Per the germline V gene, CDR1 is MNHEY and CDR2 is SMNVEV (reference sequence). The CDR3 nucleotides read TGTGCCAGCGTGATTCCGGGACAGGGGGTTTATGAGCAGTTCTTC. This gives the protein CASVIPGQGVYEQFF.

The chain links TRBV30 to TRBJ1-1; D ambiguous. V lost 7 bases and J lost 4, with 16 bases in between. Germline V lookup: CDR1 GTSNPN, CDR2 SVGIG (reference sequence). This CDR3 has 13 residues. CDR3 sequence: CAYTRGLGTEAFF. Written as DNA, the CDR3 is TGTGCCTACACCCGGGGTTTGGGCACTGAAGCTTTCTTT.

The chain joins TRBV2 to TRBJ2-1, with D possibly TRBD2 on 5 matching bases. The CDR3 extends over 13 amino acids. Germline V gene lookup returns CDR1 SNHLY and CDR2 FYNNEI. The V end was cut by 7 bases, the J end by 10 bases, with 17 bases between. CDR3 bases: TGTGCCAGCAACCGGGTCGCGGGTACGGAGCAGTTCTTC. Its protein is CASNRVAGTEQFF.

The chain couples TRBV10-2 to TRBJ2-3; D is unresolved. Per germline, CDR1 WSHSY and CDR2 SAAADI. V gave up 5 bases and J gave up 4 bases, with 4 bases separating them. The CDR3 runs to 11 residues. The CDR3 nucleotides read TGCGCCAGCAGTTTGGCAGATACGCAGTATTTT. It specifies CASSLADTQYF.

This clone occurred once. The genes are TRBV19 and TRBJ1-2; 7 nucleotides align to TRBD1. CDR1 and CDR2 from the germline V gene are LNHDA and SQIVND (reference sequence). V lost 3 bases, J lost 4 bases, and 14 bases stayed unmatched. The length of the CDR3 is 17 residues. CDR3 nucleotide sequence: TGTGCCAGTAGTATCCCTTCTCGGGACAGCAAAAGCTATGGCTACACCTTC. Translating gives CASSIPSRDSKSYGYTF.

J is TRBJ2-6 and V is TRBV3-1 (or the pseudogene TRBV3-2); 9 bases align to TRBD1. CDR3 size: 18 residues. Germline CDR1 LGHDT, CDR2 YNNKEL (reference sequence). V was pared by 4 bases and J by 1 base, with 8 bases of the junction left unmatched. The CDR3 is CASSRRGQGQSGANVLTF. The CDR3 region has the DNA TGTGCCAGCAGCCGACGGGGACAGGGACAATCTGGGGCCAACGTCCTGACTTTC.

The chain couples TRBV2 to TRBJ1-1; tentative D call: TRBD1 (6 bases). V lost 3 bases and J lost 6, with 14 bases in between. The CDR3 has 14 residues. Germline CDR1 and CDR2: SNHLY and FYNNEI. CDR3 sequence: CASSDGHGGAEAFF. The CDR3 DNA reads as TGTGCCAGCAGTGACGGACACGGGGGCGCTGAAGCTTTCTTT. The full variable domain, with the rest looked up from reference TRBV2 and TRBJ1-1, is EPEVTQTPSHQVTQMGQEVILRCVPISNHLYFYWYRQILGQKVEFLVSFYNNEISEKSEIFDDQFSVERPDGSNFTLKIRSTKLEDSAMYFCASSDGHGGAEAFFGQGTRLTVV.

The rearrangement uses TRBV6-5 and TRBJ1-2; no definite D call. CDR1 is MNHEY, CDR2 SVGAGI, per germline. Deletions cut 0 bases from V and 1 base from J, with 9 bases between. This CDR3 is built from 15 residues. CDR3 region: CASSYSSNSNYGYTF. The CDR3, as DNA: TGTGCCAGCAGTTACTCGTCCAACAGTAACTATGGCTACACCTTC.

This clone has only one observation. The CDR3 nucleotides read TGTGCCAGCAGCTTTTCAGGGGAGTTCAGTGAGACCCAGTACTTC. This codes for CASSFSGEFSETQYF. The V gene is TRBV7-9, the J gene TRBJ2-5; a weak D match, TRBD1 (6 bases). This CDR3 has 15 amino acids. CDR1 is SEHNR, CDR2 FQNEAQ, per germline (reference sequence). V was clipped by 3 bases and J by 5 bases, with 16 bases between them.

This clone was seen a single time. The J gene is TRBJ2-2, the V gene TRBV6-5; D remains unclear. Germline loops: CDR1 MNHEY, CDR2 SVGAGI. Deletions cut 2 bases from V and 4 bases from J, with 2 bases between. The CDR3 totals 12 residues. CDR3 residues: CASSYPTGELFF. The CDR3, as DNA: TGTGCCAGCAGTTACCCCACCGGGGAGCTGTTTTTT.

The genes are TRBV5-1 and TRBJ1-2; D is possibly TRBD1 (5 bases). Germline CDR1 SGHRS, CDR2 YFSETQ. The CDR3 is 14 amino acids. V was pared by 0 bases and J by 8 bases, with 14 bases between. The CDR3 sequence: CASSLDSAGDGYTF. CDR3 in DNA: TGCGCCAGCAGCTTGGATTCCGCCGGGGACGGCTACACCTTC.

The CDR3 here is CASSLSTGTNTGELFF. The CDR3 nucleotides read TGTGCCAGCAGCTTGTCGACAGGAACGAACACCGGGGAGCTGTTTTTT. V and J are TRBV21-1 and TRBJ2-2; no DNA check was done on the table's D call, TRBD1. TRBV21-1 is designated a pseudogene. This CDR3 has 16 amino acids.

A single count supports this clone. This chain uses TRBV4-3 with TRBJ2-1; 8 bases are shared with TRBD2. CDR3 length: 16 residues. The germline V gene has CDR1 LGHNA and CDR2 YSLEER. Germline trimming cut 5 bases from V and 1 base from J; bases unmatched to any gene: 7. The CDR3 region is CASSGGGGRSYNEQFF. CDR3 bases: TGCGCCAGCAGCGGGGGCGGGGGGCGGTCCTACAATGAGCAGTTCTTC.

CDR3 sequence reads: CASSPGQVITDTQYF. The DNA of the CDR3 is TGTGCCAGCAGCCCGGGACAGGTGATCACAGATACGCAGTATTTT. This chain links TRBV5-8 with TRBJ2-3, with 8 nucleotides matching TRBD1. CDR3 length equals 15 residues. Per germline, CDR1 SGHTS and CDR2 YDEGEE. Trimming removed 4 bases from V and 2 bases from J; junction bases left unmatched: 6. Using reference TRBV5-8 and TRBJ2-3 for the parts outside the CDR3, the full variable domain is EAGVTQSPTHLIKTRGQQATLRCSPISGHTSVYWYQQALGLGLQFLLWYDEGEERNRGNFPPRFSGRQFPNYSSELNVNALELEDSALYLCASSPGQVITDTQYFGPGTRLTVL.

This chain joins TRBV3-1 (or the pseudogene TRBV3-2) and TRBJ1-1; D remains unclear. The CDR3 is 14 residues long. Germline loops: CDR1 LGHDT, CDR2 YNNKEL (reference sequence). Between the trimmed V and J ends, which lost 1 base and 8 bases, there was a span of 14 bases. The CDR3 protein is CASSQGLTAREAFF. CDR3 bases: TGTGCCAGCAGCCAAGGCCTTACGGCCCGGGAAGCTTTCTTT.